This TCR beta chain was found in a study of cytomegalovirus exposure and HLA in healthy donors (dated by TCRdb to about 2017). A note on the overall study: An earlier analysis of some 500 of the donors reported approximately 290 Gb of sequence data and 120 million or so unique TCR beta sequences from 190 million or so T cells. To predict cytomegalovirus infection status, the study combined high-throughput TCR immunosequencing, statistical association of individual TCRs with disease status, and machine learning. Donor age, sex, ethnicity and CMV serostatus were compiled together with the repertoire data. Along with the roughly 700-subject first cohort, a separate validation cohort of over a hundred different subjects was used. A later genetic analysis took genome-wide SNP genotypes for about three fifths of the 666 donors and used that subset as a discovery cohort. Among approximately 370 genotyped donors of the cohort, an average of about 220,000 unique TCR beta nucleotide sequences was sequenced per donor, of which 15% to 20% were non-productive. Of the roughly 410 genotyped donors, 70% to 90% were placed in the genetic ancestry cluster associated with self-reported Caucasian donors. An early release covering just under 650 HLA-typed donors comprised 300 to 350 gigabases of sequencing data and around 86 million unique TCR sequences. Rather than using new phenotypic data, the later analysis identified candidate immune exposures from TCR beta sequences and from how often those sequences occurred across donors. The study profiled the T cell repertoires of hundreds of subjects by immunosequencing and related them to cytomegalovirus serostatus. Class I and class II HLA loci were covered by the typing at four-digit resolution. Typing coverage differed by locus: A, B, C, DRB1 and DQB1 were typed in about 620-630 donors, DQA1 in 522, DPA1 in around 580, and DPB1 in approximately 450. To study patterns of TCR occurrence, a later analysis re-analyzed previously published TCR beta repertoires from 700 or so donors and added high-resolution HLA genotyping. All discovery cohort repertoires had been generated on a single sequencing platform. To decide whether each TCR beta V gene segment behaved as functional or pseudogenic, an earlier analysis of nearly 600 of the donors relied on high-throughput TCR beta sequencing. The study aimed to test whether signatures of past pathogen exposure could be identified by cataloging public T cell receptors. About five DR-DQ haplotypes were treated as single units for association and clustering because of strong linkage in the cohort. The paper's findings and limits, for the study overall: The authors suggested that the approach could potentially be extended to other disease states and immunological phenotypes. In a later genetic analysis, fewer N-insertions in productive TCRs were reported among donors in an Asian-associated ancestry cluster than the 666-donor mean. The cohort was sequenced for TCR beta chains only, and without alpha or paired-chain data the features that could be detected were limited. The classifier was reported to diagnose cytomegalovirus status with high specificity and sensitivity in both the original and validation cohorts. V-gene and J-gene trimming of TCR beta chains was associated with a missense DCLRE1C variant in a later genetic analysis, and the association was replicated in an independent cohort. A group of highly shared sequence variants was considered likely to be a technical artifact of the sequencing pipeline. Specific HLA alleles were associated with some 15,000 TCR beta sequences at a false discovery rate of 0.05 in a later analysis. In a later analysis, most CMV-associated TCR beta chains were found to appear HLA-restricted, with HLA associations seemingly driven largely by CMV exposure. In vitro tests confirmed that a few of the cytomegalovirus-associated TCR beta chains recognize cytomegalovirus antigens. A further reported finding was that TCR beta sequences accurately predicted the HLA-A and HLA-B alleles for most subjects in the first cohort. Assigning TCR associations to individual alleles was difficult when HLA alleles, especially DR and DQ, strongly co-occurred. A later analysis found that TCR association rates varied across HLA loci, with DRB1 alleles showing the most associated TCRs and HLA-C alleles the fewest. In a later analysis, several top co-occurrence clusters were reported to appear linked to parvovirus B19, influenza, CMV and Epstein-Barr virus. Correlated functional status among segregating V segments might reflect linkage disequilibrium, but an unknown experimental factor could not be ruled out. HLA typing was unavailable for some donors at each locus, so association tests used only the typed subset. Immune exposure information for the cohort was limited to CMV serostatus. In an earlier analysis of fewer than 700 of the donors, most TCR beta V segments appeared in productive rearrangements about 87% or about 30% of the time, broadly matching IMGT annotations. Roughly uniform sequencing depth across donors was assumed in presence/absence analyses, although this assumption may not hold. The study listed 150 to 200 TCR beta chains as associated with cytomegalovirus. While some public TCRs were present in many individuals, most TCR sequences turned up only very rarely across donors. A later analysis found that HLA-associated TCR beta chains were more clonally expanded and had lower generation probabilities than equally common non-associated chains. Because counts were too low, fewer than 20 rarely observed V segments, including chromosome 9 orphons, were excluded from the earlier analysis of some 590 of the donors.

As regards this clone: Its antigen is unknown. No base quality values were provided; no much bigger clone lies one nucleotide off.

The cohort consisted of some 730 healthy bone marrow donors. Cohort members were all nominally healthy when sampled, although unrecorded immune exposures were likely present. The donor was CMV seropositive and belonged to the group of 250 to 350 seropositive cohort members. A peripheral blood sample was provided by each donor, and peripheral blood mononuclear cells were used for TCR beta sequencing. The Qiagen DNeasy Blood Extraction Kit was used to extract genomic DNA from the blood cell samples. Libraries were made using the immunoSEQ multiplex PCR assay. For the multiplex PCR, a mixture combining 60 forward primers for TCR Vbeta segments and 13 reverse primers for TCR Jbeta segments was used. Amplification of the CDR3 region of rearranged TCR beta genes was performed with a multiplex PCR assay on genomic DNA. Amplified TCR beta libraries were sequenced as 87-base-pair reads on the Illumina HiSeq System. The authors' analysis ran thus. Across the roughly 600 repertoires, a later analysis counted approximately 83 million unique TCR beta chains, approximately 12 million of which were shared by at least two donors. To remove PCR and sequencing errors, raw reads were error-corrected and collapsed into unique sequences using a nearest-neighbor algorithm that merged closely related sequences. To assign V, D and J gene segments, CDR3 sequences were aligned to IMGT reference sequences. For a sequence to be retained, at least a six-nucleotide match to both a V gene segment and a J gene segment was required. Rearrangements were called productive when the CDR3 lacked stop codons and stayed in frame with V and J; all others were non-productive. CDR3 was defined by IMGT convention, running from the second conserved V-encoded cysteine to the conserved J-encoded phenylalanine. The earlier analysis of 500 to 600 of the donors excluded sequences that lacked an unambiguous match to a single V gene segment. In an earlier analysis of some 590 of the donors, a V segment was called functional when productive rearrangements were above 56.7%, and segregating when the standard deviation between donors exceeded 5%. To diagnose cytomegalovirus status from the catalog of TCR beta chain sequences, a statistical classification framework was built. A later analysis assigned V and J genes by comparing TCR nucleotide sequences with IMGT/GENE-DB human TR gene sequences. In a later analysis, CDR3 sequences and most-parsimonious VDJ recombination scenarios were assigned using the TCRdist pipeline. In a later analysis, every TCR beta chain was defined by the combination of its CDR3 amino acid sequence and its V-gene family, and reads without a unique V-gene family were dropped. In a later analysis, fewer than 650 highly shared, low-generation-probability nucleotide sequences were removed to address suspected cross-contamination and a sequencing artifact. In a later analysis, a clonal expansion index was calculated for each public chain from normalized within-repertoire ranks of inferred template counts. In a later analysis, generation probabilities were computed using a VDJ recombination model fitted to out-of-frame rearrangements, and the results were checked against IGoR. A later analysis scored TCR-TCR, TCR-HLA and TCR-CMV co-occurrence with hypergeometric tests, applying a repertoire-size bias correction to TCR pairs. A later analysis estimated false discovery rates by permuting HLA or CMV assignments 20 times. A later analysis grouped co-occurring TCRs with DBSCAN, adding TCRdist sequence similarity when clustering within HLA-allele-positive subsets. Repertoires with fewer than 30,000 or more than 120,000 public chains were left out of co-occurrence clustering, as were about 5 repertoires with anomalous nucleotide sharing. Imported from immuneACCESS, the table was reduced by TCRdb to in-frame sequences with V and J called. These copies leave out some clones; in studies compared against another copy, an unresolved V gene accounts for under half, and the cause of the remainder is not known. V and J calls and clone size come straight from that table; D and trimming were deduced from the DNA. The sample includes roughly 200,000 clones, with around 79% observed a single time. The leading ten clones occupy 3.5% to 5% of the sample.

This clonotype was sampled from a woman in her twenties or thirties in good health and CMV-seropositive. The sample was PBMCs.

The DNA sequence reads TGTGCCAGCAGCCTCGCCCGGACAGGGGACACCTTC. This translates into CASSLARTGDTF. The rearranged chain carries TRBV5-6 and TRBJ1-2, with TRBD1 matching 9 junction bases. Trimming accounts for 4 bases at V and 12 bases at J, while the number of junction bases matched to no gene is 7. The germline V gene provides CDR1 SGHDT and CDR2 YYEEEE. Including cysteine and phenylalanine, the CDR3 has 12 amino acids. Just CDR3 DNA is preserved here, 36 bases in frame from base 1.